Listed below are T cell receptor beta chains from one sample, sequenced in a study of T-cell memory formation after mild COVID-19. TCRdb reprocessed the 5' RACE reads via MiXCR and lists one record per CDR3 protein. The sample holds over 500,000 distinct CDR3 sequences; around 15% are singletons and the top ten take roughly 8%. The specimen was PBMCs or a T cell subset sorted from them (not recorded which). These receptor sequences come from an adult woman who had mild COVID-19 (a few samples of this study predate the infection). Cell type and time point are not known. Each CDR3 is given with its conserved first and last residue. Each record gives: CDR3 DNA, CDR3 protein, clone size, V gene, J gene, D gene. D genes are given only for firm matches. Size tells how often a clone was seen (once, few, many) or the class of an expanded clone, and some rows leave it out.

TGTGCCACTGCCAAAGAGGAGGGGACTGAAGCTTTCTTT	CATAKEEGTEAFF	few	TRBV6-4	TRBJ1-1	NA
TGCGCCAGCAGCCCACTAGCGGGGGGGTACAATGAGCAGTTCTTC	CASSPLAGGYNEQFF	many	TRBV7-9	TRBJ2-1	TRBD2
TGTGCCACCAGCAACGTCAGCCTACGCACGCAGTATTTT	CATSNVSLRTQYF	NA	TRBV15	TRBJ2-3	NA
TGTGCCAGCAGTTACTCCGGGACAGGCGACTACGAGCAGTACTTC	CASSYSGTGDYEQYF	few	TRBV6-5	TRBJ2-7	TRBD1
TGTGCCAGCAGCTTCGCTAGCGGCTACAATGAGCAGTTCTTC	CASSFASGYNEQFF	NA	TRBV5-5	TRBJ2-1	TRBD2
TGCGCCAGCAGCCAAGAGATGGCGGGAGCGAACACCGGGGAGCTGTTTTTT	CASSQEMAGANTGELFF	few	TRBV4-1	TRBJ2-2	TRBD2
TGTGCCAGCAGCTTAGGTGGCGGAGGGATTGAGACCCAGTACTTC	CASSLGGGGIETQYF	NA	TRBV7-2	TRBJ2-5	NA
TGTGCCAGCAGCCCGTCGGGCAGGGCTAACTATGGCTACACCTTC	CASSPSGRANYGYTF	NA	TRBV7-9	TRBJ1-2	NA
TGTGCCAGCAGCCACGAGGCAGGGGGATCACCCCTCCACTTT	CASSHEAGGSPLHF	NA	TRBV9	TRBJ1-6	TRBD1
TGTGCCAGCAGTTCCGCGGGACAGGGAAACACTGAAGCTTTCTTT	CASSSAGQGNTEAFF	NA	TRBV6-5	TRBJ1-1	TRBD1
TGTGCCAGCAGCTTAGGTACAGGGGGTTTAGAGTCCTACGAGCAGTACTTC	CASSLGTGGLESYEQYF	few	TRBV7-8	TRBJ2-7	TRBD1
TGTGCCAGCAGTCCAGGGAGCGGCGGGGAGACCCAGTACTTC	CASSPGSGGETQYF	NA	TRBV7-6	TRBJ2-5	NA
TGTGCCAGCAGCTTTAACCGGGACACCGGTCCCTACGAGCAGTACTTC	CASSFNRDTGPYEQYF	NA	TRBV6-2/TRBV6-3	TRBJ2-7	NA